This record looks at one T cell receptor (beta chain) sequence and its context. This record belongs to a study of blood T cell repertoires in COVID-19. Looking at the study overall: The United States, Italy and Spain supplied acute and convalescent COVID-19 samples. Nucleic acid was either cDNA or gDNA, and it came from T cells, B-cell-depleted T cells, or PBMCs.

V was pared by 3 bases and J by 3 bases, with 1 base of the junction left unmatched. Germline values: CDR1 SGHRS, CDR2 YFSETQ. The CDR3 has 14 amino acids. Original processing notes: Cell counts per sample came from amplifying reference gene primers. Clones were sequenced by immunoSEQ multiplex PCR, and TCRdb holds only the in-frame ones, with some missing. From that table come the V and J calls and clone size; the DNA was used to work out D and trimming. The data show about 66,000 clones, about 91% seen once. This TCR came from a woman aged 70-85 years with acute or convalescent COVID-19. The rearrangement joins TRBV5-1 to TRBJ1-1, with TRBD1 matching over 11 bases. The sequencing input was peripheral blood. Here the CDR3 reads CASSWGQGDTEAFF. As DNA, the CDR3 is TGCGCCAGCAGCTGGGGACAGGGGGACACTGAAGCTTTCTTT.